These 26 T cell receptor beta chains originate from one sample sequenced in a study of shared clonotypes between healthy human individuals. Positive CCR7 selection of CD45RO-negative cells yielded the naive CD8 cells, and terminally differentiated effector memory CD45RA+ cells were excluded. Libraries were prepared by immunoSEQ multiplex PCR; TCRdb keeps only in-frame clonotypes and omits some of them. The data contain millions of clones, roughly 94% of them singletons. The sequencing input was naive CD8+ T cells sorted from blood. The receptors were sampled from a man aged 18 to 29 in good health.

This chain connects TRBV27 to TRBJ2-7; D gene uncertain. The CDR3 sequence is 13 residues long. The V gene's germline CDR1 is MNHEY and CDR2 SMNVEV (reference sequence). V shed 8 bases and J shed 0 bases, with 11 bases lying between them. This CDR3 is CASGSLSSYEQYF. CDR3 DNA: TGTGCCAGCGGGTCCTTGAGCTCCTACGAGCAGTACTTC.

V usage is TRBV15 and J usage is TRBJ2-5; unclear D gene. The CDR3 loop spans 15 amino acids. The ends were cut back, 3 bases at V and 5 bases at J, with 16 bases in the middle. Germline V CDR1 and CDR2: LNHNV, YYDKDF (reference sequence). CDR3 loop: CATSRKSGLEETQYF. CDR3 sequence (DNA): TGTGCCACCAGCAGGAAGAGTGGGTTGGAGGAGACCCAGTACTTC.

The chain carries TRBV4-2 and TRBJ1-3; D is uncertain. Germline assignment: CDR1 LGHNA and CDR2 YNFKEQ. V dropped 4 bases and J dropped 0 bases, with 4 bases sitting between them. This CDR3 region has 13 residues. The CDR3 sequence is CASSPDSGNTIYF. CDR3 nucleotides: TGTGCCAGCAGCCCTGACTCTGGAAACACCATATATTTT.

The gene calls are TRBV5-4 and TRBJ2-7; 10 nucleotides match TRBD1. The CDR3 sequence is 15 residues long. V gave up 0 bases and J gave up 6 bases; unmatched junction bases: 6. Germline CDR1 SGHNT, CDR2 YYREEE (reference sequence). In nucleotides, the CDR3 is TGTGCCAGCAGCTTGGGGGGGACAGGGGCTCTCGAGCAGTACTTC. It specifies CASSLGGTGALEQYF. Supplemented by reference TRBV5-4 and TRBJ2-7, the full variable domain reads ETGVTQSPTHLIKTRGQQVTLRCSSQSGHNTVSWYQQALGQGPQFIFQYYREEENGRGNFPPRFSGLQFPNYSSELNVNALELDDSALYLCASSLGGTGALEQYFGPGTRLTVT.

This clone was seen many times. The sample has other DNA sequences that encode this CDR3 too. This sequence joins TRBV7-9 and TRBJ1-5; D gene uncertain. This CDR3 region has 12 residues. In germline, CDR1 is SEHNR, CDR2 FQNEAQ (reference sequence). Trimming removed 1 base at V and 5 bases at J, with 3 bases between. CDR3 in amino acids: CASSLGDQPQHF. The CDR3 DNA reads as TGTGCCAGCAGCTTAGGGGATCAGCCCCAGCATTTT.

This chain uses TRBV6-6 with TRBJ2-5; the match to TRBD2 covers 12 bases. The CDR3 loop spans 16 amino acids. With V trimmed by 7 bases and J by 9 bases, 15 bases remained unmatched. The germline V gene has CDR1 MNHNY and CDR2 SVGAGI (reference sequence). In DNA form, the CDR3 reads TGTGCCAGCAATGCGACTAGCGGGGGTGCGGAGGCGGCCCAGTACTTC. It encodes CASNATSGGAEAAQYF.

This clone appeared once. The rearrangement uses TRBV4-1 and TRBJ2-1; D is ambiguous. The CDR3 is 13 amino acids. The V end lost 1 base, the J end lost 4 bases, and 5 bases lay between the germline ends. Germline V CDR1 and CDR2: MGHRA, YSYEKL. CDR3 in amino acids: CASSQGQYNEQFF. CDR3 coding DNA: TGCGCCAGCAGCCAAGGTCAGTACAATGAGCAGTTCTTC.

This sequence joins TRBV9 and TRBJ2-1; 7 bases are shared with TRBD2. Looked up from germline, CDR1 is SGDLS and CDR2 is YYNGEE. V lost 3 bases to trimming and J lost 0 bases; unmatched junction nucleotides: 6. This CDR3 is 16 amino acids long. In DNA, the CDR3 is TGTGCCAGCAGCGGAGTTGGCGGGGGCTCCTACAATGAGCAGTTCTTC. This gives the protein CASSGVGGGSYNEQFF.

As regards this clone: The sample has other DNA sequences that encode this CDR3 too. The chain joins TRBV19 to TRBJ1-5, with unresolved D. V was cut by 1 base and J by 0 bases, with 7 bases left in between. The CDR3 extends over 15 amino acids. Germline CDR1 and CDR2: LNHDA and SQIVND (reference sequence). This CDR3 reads CASSIVPYSNQPQHF. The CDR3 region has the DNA TGTGCCAGTAGTATAGTTCCTTATAGCAATCAGCCCCAGCATTTT.

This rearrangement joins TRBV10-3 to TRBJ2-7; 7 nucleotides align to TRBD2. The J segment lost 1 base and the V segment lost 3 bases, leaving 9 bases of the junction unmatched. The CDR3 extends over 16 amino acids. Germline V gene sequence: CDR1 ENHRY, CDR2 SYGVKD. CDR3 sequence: CAISDSLGGGSYEQYF. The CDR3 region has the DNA TGTGCCATCAGTGACTCCCTTGGCGGGGGTTCCTACGAGCAGTACTTC.

The CDR3 DNA follows: TGTGCCAGCAGTTACGCGAGGAGGGGGGTGGAGACCCAGTACTTC. It translates to CASSYARRGVETQYF. This chain connects TRBV7-9 to TRBJ2-5, with D tentatively TRBD1 or TRBD2 (6 bases each). The CDR3 is 15 residues long. The germline V gene encodes CDR1 SEHNR and CDR2 FQNEAQ (reference sequence). V was shortened by 6 bases and J by 5 bases, with 19 bases between the two germline ends.

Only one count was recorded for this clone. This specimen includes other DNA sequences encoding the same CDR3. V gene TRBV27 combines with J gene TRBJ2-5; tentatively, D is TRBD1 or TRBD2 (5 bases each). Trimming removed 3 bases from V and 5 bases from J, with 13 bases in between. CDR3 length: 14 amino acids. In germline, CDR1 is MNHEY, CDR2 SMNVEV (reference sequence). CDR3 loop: CASSLGLAGETQYF. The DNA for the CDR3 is TGTGCCAGCAGTTTGGGGCTAGCAGGCGAGACCCAGTACTTC.

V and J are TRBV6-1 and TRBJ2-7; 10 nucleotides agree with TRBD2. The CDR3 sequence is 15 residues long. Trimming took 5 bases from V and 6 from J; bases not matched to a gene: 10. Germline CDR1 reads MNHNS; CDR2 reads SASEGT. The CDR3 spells CASSRSGRALGEQYF. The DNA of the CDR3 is TGTGCCAGCAGTCGGAGCGGGAGGGCCCTCGGCGAGCAGTACTTC.

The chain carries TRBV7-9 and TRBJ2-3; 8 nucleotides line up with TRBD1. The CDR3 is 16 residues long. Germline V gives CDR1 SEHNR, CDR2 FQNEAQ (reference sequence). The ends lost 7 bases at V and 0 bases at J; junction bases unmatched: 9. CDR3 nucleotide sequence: TGTGCCAGCACCGACCCGGGACAGGAGAGCACAGATACGCAGTATTTT. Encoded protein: CASTDPGQESTDTQYF.

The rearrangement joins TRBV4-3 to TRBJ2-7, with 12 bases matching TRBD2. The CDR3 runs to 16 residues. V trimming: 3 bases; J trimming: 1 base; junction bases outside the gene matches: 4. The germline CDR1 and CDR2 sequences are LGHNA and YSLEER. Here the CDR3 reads CASSQGLAGLSYEQYF. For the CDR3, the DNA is TGCGCCAGCAGCCAGGGACTAGCGGGTTTGTCCTACGAGCAGTACTTC.

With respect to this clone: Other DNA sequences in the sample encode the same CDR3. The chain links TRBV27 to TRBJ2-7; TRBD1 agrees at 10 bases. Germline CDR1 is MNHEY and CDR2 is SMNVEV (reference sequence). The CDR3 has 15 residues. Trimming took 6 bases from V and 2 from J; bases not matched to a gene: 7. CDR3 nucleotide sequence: TGTGCCAGCAGCCGAGTGGGGACAGGGGCCTACGAGCAGTACTTC. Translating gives CASSRVGTGAYEQYF.

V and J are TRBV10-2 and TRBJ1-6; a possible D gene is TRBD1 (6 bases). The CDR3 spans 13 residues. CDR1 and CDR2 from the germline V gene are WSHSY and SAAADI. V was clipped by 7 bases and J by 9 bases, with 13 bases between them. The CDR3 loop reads CASIGGIGSPLHF. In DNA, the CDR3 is TGCGCCAGCATCGGGGGCATCGGTTCACCCCTCCACTTT.

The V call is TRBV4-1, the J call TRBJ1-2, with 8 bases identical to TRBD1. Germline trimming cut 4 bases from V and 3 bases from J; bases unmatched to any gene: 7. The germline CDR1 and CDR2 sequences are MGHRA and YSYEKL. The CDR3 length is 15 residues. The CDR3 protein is CASSPPWGQDYGYTF. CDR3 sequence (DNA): TGCGCCAGCAGCCCCCCATGGGGACAGGACTATGGCTACACCTTC.

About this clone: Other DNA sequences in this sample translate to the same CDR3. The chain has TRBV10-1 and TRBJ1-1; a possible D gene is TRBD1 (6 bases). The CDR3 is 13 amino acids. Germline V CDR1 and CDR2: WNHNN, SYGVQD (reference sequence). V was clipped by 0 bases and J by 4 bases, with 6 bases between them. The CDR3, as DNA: TGCGCCAGCAGTGAGTCAGGGGGCACTGAAGCTTTCTTT. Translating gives CASSESGGTEAFF.

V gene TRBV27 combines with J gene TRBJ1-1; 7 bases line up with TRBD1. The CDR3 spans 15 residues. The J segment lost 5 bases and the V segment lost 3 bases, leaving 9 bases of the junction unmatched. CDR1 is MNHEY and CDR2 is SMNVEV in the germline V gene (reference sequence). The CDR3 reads CASSFRPQQGTEAFF. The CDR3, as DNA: TGTGCCAGCAGTTTTCGCCCTCAACAGGGGACTGAAGCTTTCTTT.

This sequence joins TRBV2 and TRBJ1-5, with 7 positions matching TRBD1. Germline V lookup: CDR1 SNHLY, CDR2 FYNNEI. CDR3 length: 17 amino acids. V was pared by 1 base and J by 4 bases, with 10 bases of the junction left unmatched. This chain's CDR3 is CASSEDSGQARNQPQHF. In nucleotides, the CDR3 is TGTGCCAGCAGTGAAGATTCCGGACAGGCCCGGAATCAGCCCCAGCATTTT.

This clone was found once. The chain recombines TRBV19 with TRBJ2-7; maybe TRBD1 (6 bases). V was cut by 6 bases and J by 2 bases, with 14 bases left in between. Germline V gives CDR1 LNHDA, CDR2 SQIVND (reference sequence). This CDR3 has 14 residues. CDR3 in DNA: TGTGCCAGTAGCATACAGGGAGTTCCCTACGAGCAGTACTTC. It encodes CASSIQGVPYEQYF.

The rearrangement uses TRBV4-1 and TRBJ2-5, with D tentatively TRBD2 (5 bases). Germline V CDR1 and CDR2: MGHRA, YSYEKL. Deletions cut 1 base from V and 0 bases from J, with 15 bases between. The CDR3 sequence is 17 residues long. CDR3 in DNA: TGCGCCAGCAGCCAAGTCCCAGCGGAGGAGTACCAAGAGACCCAGTACTTC. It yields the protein CASSQVPAEEYQETQYF.

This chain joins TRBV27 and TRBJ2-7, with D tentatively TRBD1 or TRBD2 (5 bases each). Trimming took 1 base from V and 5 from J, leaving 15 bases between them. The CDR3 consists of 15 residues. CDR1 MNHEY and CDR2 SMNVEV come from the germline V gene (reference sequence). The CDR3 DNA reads TGTGCCAGCAGTTTATTTCACGGAGAGGGGAACGAGCAGTACTTC. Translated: CASSLFHGEGNEQYF.

CDR3: CASRPSGRNYNEQFF. The CDR3 bases are TGTGCCAGCAGGCCTAGCGGGAGGAATTACAATGAGCAGTTCTTC. The chain uses TRBV27 and TRBJ2-1; 11 bases line up with TRBD2. This CDR3 is 15 amino acids long. V shed 6 bases and J 4 bases; nucleotides not matched to a gene: 5. Germline V lookup: CDR1 MNHEY, CDR2 SMNVEV (reference sequence).

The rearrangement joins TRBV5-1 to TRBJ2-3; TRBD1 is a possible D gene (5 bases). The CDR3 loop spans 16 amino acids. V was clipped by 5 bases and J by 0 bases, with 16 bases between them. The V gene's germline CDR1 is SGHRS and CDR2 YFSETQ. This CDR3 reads CASRSPARGSTDTQYF. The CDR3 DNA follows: TGCGCCAGCAGGTCCCCGGCTAGGGGTAGCACAGATACGCAGTATTTT.